The 27 T cell receptor beta chains given below trace back to one sample, sequenced in a study of shared clonotypes between healthy human individuals. Clones were sequenced by immunoSEQ multiplex PCR, and TCRdb holds only the in-frame ones, with some missing. The data hold around 2.1 million clones, with roughly 91% observed a single time. As defined, naive CD8 cells were CD45RO-negative and positively selected for CCR7, with terminally differentiated effector memory CD45RA+ cells excluded. The sequencing input was naive CD8+ T cells from PBMCs. Every receptor here comes from a man aged 18-30 years in good health. Some clones in this sample may be carry-over from other donors' samples.

This clone was recorded only once. The rearrangement joins TRBV14 to TRBJ1-1; D not certain. V lost 1 base to trimming and J lost 8 bases, with 14 bases between them. The CDR3 sequence is 14 residues long. Germline V gene lookup returns CDR1 SGHDN and CDR2 FVKESK. The CDR3 here is CASSQVIGRVEAFF. The CDR3 region has the DNA TGTGCCAGCAGCCAAGTGATAGGCCGAGTAGAAGCTTTCTTT.

J is TRBJ2-5 and V is TRBV6-5; D may be TRBD1 (6 bases). V was clipped by 1 base and J by 2 bases, with 8 bases between them. Germline V lookup: CDR1 MNHEY, CDR2 SVGAGI. The CDR3 runs 14 residues. The CDR3, as DNA: TGTGCCAGCAGTTACTATGGACAGCAAGAGACCCAGTACTTC. Translated, it gives CASSYYGQQETQYF.

The rearrangement joins TRBV6-1 to TRBJ1-5, with D perhaps TRBD1 (6 bases). V was clipped by 1 base and J by 6 bases, with 16 bases between them. The CDR3 runs 16 residues. The germline V gene has CDR1 MNHNS and CDR2 SASEGT. The CDR3 nucleotides are TGTGCCAGCAGTGAAGATAGGGGGGGTGTTGGTCAGCCCCAGCATTTT. Translated: CASSEDRGGVGQPQHF.

This chain connects TRBV29-1 to TRBJ2-3; no firm D call. The germline CDR1 and CDR2 sequences are SQVTM and ANQGSEA. V was shortened by 6 bases and J by 9 bases, with 10 bases between the two germline ends. This CDR3 contains 10 residues. CDR3 in DNA: TGCAGCGTCTGGCTTGGGACGCAGTATTTT. Translated: CSVWLGTQYF.

Points on this clone: Other nucleotide sequences in the sample specify the same CDR3. The J gene is TRBJ2-7, the V gene TRBV25-1; 7 bases align to TRBD2. With 2 bases clipped from V and 5 bases from J, the junction kept 9 bases outside the gene matches. The CDR3 totals 15 residues. The germline V gene encodes CDR1 MGHDK and CDR2 SYGVNS. The CDR3 sequence is CASSETGGRIDEQYF. The CDR3, as DNA: TGTGCCAGCAGTGAAACCGGCGGGAGAATCGACGAGCAGTACTTC.

J is TRBJ2-1 and V is TRBV27; 9 bases align to TRBD2. V shed 5 bases, J shed 4 bases, and the junction held 9 bases outside the gene matches. The CDR3 spans 16 residues. Germline V gene sequence: CDR1 MNHEY, CDR2 SMNVEV (reference sequence). CDR3 bases: TGTGCCAGCAGTCCGAGACCGGGACTAGCTTACAATGAGCAGTTCTTC. Residues: CASSPRPGLAYNEQFF.

The chain combines TRBV28 with TRBJ2-7; D assignment may be TRBD1 or TRBD2 (6 bases each). CDR3 length: 14 residues. V shed 8 bases and J shed 2 bases, with 16 bases lying between them. Germline CDR1 MDHEN, CDR2 SYDVKM. The CDR3 DNA follows: TGTGCCAGCCTCCCGGGGGCAGGGGCCTACGAGCAGTACTTC. Amino acid sequence: CASLPGAGAYEQYF.

V and J are TRBV27 and TRBJ1-2; weak D call: TRBD1 (6 bases). The CDR3 extends over 17 amino acids. Trimming took 5 bases from V and 3 from J, leaving 22 bases between them. Germline V gene data show CDR1 as MNHEY and CDR2 as SMNVEV (reference sequence). The CDR3 region is CASSALSPKGVDYGYTF. In DNA, the CDR3 is TGTGCCAGCAGTGCCCTTTCCCCGAAGGGGGTGGACTATGGCTACACCTTC.

Notes on this clone: The sample carries other DNA sequences with the same CDR3. This chain uses TRBV29-1 with TRBJ2-1; D call uncertain. Trimming left V 7 bases short and J 9 bases short, with 10 bases between. This CDR3 is 10 amino acids long. Germline-derived CDR1 and CDR2 are SQVTM and ANQGSEA. CDR3 in amino acids: CSAWVGEQFF. DNA of the CDR3: TGCAGCGCCTGGGTGGGTGAGCAGTTCTTC.

The CDR3 sequence is CASSLGRYPSNEQFF. In nucleotides, the CDR3 is TGTGCCAGCAGCCTAGGGAGGTATCCCAGCAATGAGCAGTTCTTC. The chain joins TRBV7-6 to TRBJ2-1, with D possibly matching TRBD2 (6 bases). Germline V gene sequence: CDR1 SGHVS, CDR2 FNYEAQ. With 5 bases removed from V and 6 bases from J, the gap between germline ends came to 17 bases. The CDR3 sequence is 15 residues long.

The gene calls are TRBV5-1 and TRBJ2-7; TRBD1 aligns across 7 bases. This CDR3 spans 11 amino acids. J lost 5 bases, V lost 4 bases, and 0 bases had no gene match. Germline V gives CDR1 SGHRS, CDR2 YFSETQ. CDR3 loop: CASSTGDEQYF. The CDR3 DNA sequence: TGCGCCAGCAGCACAGGGGACGAGCAGTACTTC.

This chain uses TRBV15 with TRBJ2-1, with D possibly called TRBD1 or TRBD2 (5 bases each). Looked up from germline, CDR1 is LNHNV and CDR2 is YYDKDF (reference sequence). V lost 2 bases to trimming and J lost 7 bases, with 18 bases between them. This CDR3 has 16 residues. The CDR3 bases are TGTGCCACCAGCAGATTCCTTGGGACCGAGGTGAATGAGCAGTTCTTC. This encodes CATSRFLGTEVNEQFF. Together with reference TRBV15 and TRBJ2-1, the CDR3 gives the full variable domain: DAMVIQNPRYQVTQFGKPVTLSCSQTLNHNVMYWYQQKSSQAPKLLFHYYDKDFNNEADTPDNFQSRRPNTSFCFLDIRSPGLGDTAMYLCATSRFLGTEVNEQFFGPGTRLTVL.

J is TRBJ2-5 and V is TRBV5-5; tentatively, D is TRBD1 (6 bases). V lost 2 bases and J 2 bases, leaving 22 bases between the germline ends. This CDR3 contains 18 residues. Looked up from germline, CDR1 is SGHKS and CDR2 is YYEKEE (reference sequence). The chain's CDR3 is CASSFPRLGQRGQETQYF. CDR3 in DNA: TGTGCCAGCAGCTTCCCCCGCCTCGGACAGAGAGGACAAGAGACCCAGTACTTC.

The chain employs TRBV7-8 and TRBJ2-3; D not certain. The V and J ends lost 5 bases and 0 bases respectively, with 3 bases between them. The CDR3 sequence is 12 residues long. Germline V gives CDR1 SGHVS, CDR2 FQNEAQ. CDR3 nucleotide sequence: TGTGCCAGCAGCGCCAGCACAGATACGCAGTATTTT. It codes for CASSASTDTQYF. Looking up the rest from reference TRBV7-8 and TRBJ2-3 gives the full variable domain: GAGVSQSPRYKVAKRGQDVALRCDPISGHVSLFWYQQALGQGPEFLTYFQNEAQLDKSGLPSDRFFAERPEGSVSTLKIQRTQQEDSAVYLCASSASTDTQYFGPGTRLTVL.

J is TRBJ2-1 and V is TRBV7-9, with 7 bases lining up with TRBD2. V lost 8 bases and J lost 12; bases outside the gene matches: 7. Germline CDR1 and CDR2: SEHNR and FQNEAQ (reference sequence). The CDR3 length is 11 residues. The CDR3 loop is CASGPAGLQFF. The DNA for the CDR3 is TGTGCCAGCGGCCCAGCGGGATTGCAGTTCTTC.

The table lists this clone with a count of one. The rearrangement joins TRBV5-1 to TRBJ2-1; D unclear. The V end lost 0 bases, the J end lost 6 bases, and 7 bases lay between the germline ends. This CDR3 spans 13 amino acids. The germline CDR1 and CDR2 sequences are SGHRS and YFSETQ. CDR3 residues: CASSLGPINEQFF. As DNA, the CDR3 is TGCGCCAGCAGCTTGGGGCCGATCAATGAGCAGTTCTTC.

This clone showed up just once. The chain couples TRBV5-4 to TRBJ2-1, with D possibly matching TRBD2 (6 bases). This CDR3 is built from 16 residues. Trimming left V 2 bases short and J 2 bases short, with 14 bases between. Germline V lookup: CDR1 SGHNT, CDR2 YYREEE (reference sequence). CDR3 coding DNA: TGTGCCAGCAGCTTTATTGGCGGGGCCACCTACAATGAGCAGTTCTTC. The encoded protein is CASSFIGGATYNEQFF.

This chain links TRBV6-6 with TRBJ1-1, with 10 bases matching TRBD1. The germline V gene encodes CDR1 MNHNY and CDR2 SVGAGI (reference sequence). CDR3 length: 15 amino acids. V dropped 2 bases and J dropped 5; count of bases not matched to a gene: 5. The CDR3 protein is CASSYTRTGGTEAFF. For the CDR3, the DNA is TGTGCCAGCAGTTACACTCGGACAGGGGGAACTGAAGCTTTCTTT.

V and J are TRBV6-1 and TRBJ2-1; no firm D call. The CDR3 length is 12 residues. The germline V gene has CDR1 MNHNS and CDR2 SASEGT. Trimming removed 2 bases from V and 13 bases from J, with 12 bases in between. This chain's CDR3 is CASSEIGPSQFF. CDR3 DNA: TGTGCCAGCAGTGAAATCGGCCCGTCCCAGTTCTTC.

V is TRBV27 and J is TRBJ1-1, with TRBD1 as a possible D gene (6 bases). The CDR3 consists of 14 residues. Germline lookup yields CDR1 MNHEY and CDR2 SMNVEV (reference sequence). V lost 6 bases, J lost 5 bases, and 16 bases lay in between. CDR3 sequence (DNA): TGTGCCAGCAGCCGGACTACGAGGGGGACTGAAGCTTTCTTT. Translation gives CASSRTTRGTEAFF.

The chain combines TRBV4-2 with TRBJ2-7; D is ambiguous. This CDR3 is built from 15 residues. Germline V CDR1 and CDR2: LGHNA, YNFKEQ. V lost 1 base, J lost 5 bases, and 15 bases lay in between. CDR3 sequence reads: CASSQVRSLGHEQYF. The CDR3 bases are TGTGCCAGCAGCCAAGTTAGGTCGCTAGGGCACGAGCAGTACTTC.

The chain employs TRBV27 and TRBJ2-5; TRBD2 matches 8 bases. This CDR3 has 15 residues. The V gene end was trimmed by 2 bases and the J gene end by 5 bases; junction bases not matched to a gene: 7. Germline V lookup: CDR1 MNHEY, CDR2 SMNVEV (reference sequence). This CDR3 reads CASSLGTSVIETQYF. CDR3 nucleotide sequence: TGTGCCAGCAGTTTAGGGACTAGTGTGATCGAGACCCAGTACTTC.

The V call is TRBV18, the J call TRBJ2-5; TRBD2 aligns across 7 bases. Trimming took 3 bases from V and 4 from J; bases not matched to a gene: 5. The CDR3 has 14 amino acids. CDR1 and CDR2 from the germline V gene are KGHSH and LQKENI. CDR3 in amino acids: CASSPRTRGETQYF. In nucleotides, the CDR3 is TGTGCCAGCTCACCTCGGACTAGGGGAGAGACCCAGTACTTC.

The J gene is TRBJ1-1, the V gene TRBV27, with TRBD1 identical over 8 bases. This CDR3 has 16 amino acids. V lost 5 bases, J lost 5 bases, and 13 bases stayed unmatched. Germline lookup yields CDR1 MNHEY and CDR2 SMNVEV (reference sequence). CDR3 loop: CASSRGRTGLWTEAFF. CDR3 DNA sequence: TGTGCCAGCAGTAGAGGGAGGACAGGGTTGTGGACTGAAGCTTTCTTT.

This sequence joins TRBV7-8 and TRBJ2-5; 8 positions match TRBD1. V dropped 4 bases and J dropped 4; count of bases not matched to a gene: 11. Germline V gives CDR1 SGHVS, CDR2 FQNEAQ. This CDR3 is 16 amino acids long. CDR3 sequence: CASSSRTGPKRETQYF. The DNA of the CDR3 is TGTGCCAGCAGCTCTAGGACAGGGCCAAAGAGAGAGACCCAGTACTTC. Looking up the rest from reference TRBV7-8 and TRBJ2-5 gives the full variable domain: GAGVSQSPRYKVAKRGQDVALRCDPISGHVSLFWYQQALGQGPEFLTYFQNEAQLDKSGLPSDRFFAERPEGSVSTLKIQRTQQEDSAVYLCASSSRTGPKRETQYFGPGTRLLVL.

The chain joins TRBV13 to TRBJ1-3, with a tentative D call TRBD1 (5 bases). Trimming shortened V by 5 bases and J by 5 bases, and 22 bases separated the two germline ends. The germline V gene encodes CDR1 PRHDT and CDR2 FYEKMQ (reference sequence). The CDR3 totals 17 residues. CDR3 in DNA: TGTGCCAGCAGCACTACCCGGGACGGAAGACTGCGAAACACCATATATTTT. Translation: CASSTTRDGRLRNTIYF.

This rearrangement joins TRBV11-1 to TRBJ2-7; D is undetermined. Germline loops: CDR1 SGHAT, CDR2 FQDESV (reference sequence). With 0 bases removed from V and 1 base from J, the gap between germline ends came to 7 bases. The CDR3 runs 14 residues. CDR3 DNA sequence: TGTGCCAGCAGCTTAGCCAGGTTGTCCTACGAGCAGTACTTC. Its translation: CASSLARLSYEQYF. Full variable domain (remainder filled in from reference TRBV11-1 and TRBJ2-7): EAEVAQSPRYKITEKSQAVAFWCDPISGHATLYWYRQILGQGPELLVQFQDESVVDDSQLPKDRFSAERLKGVDSTLKIQPAELGDSAMYLCASSLARLSYEQYFGPGTRLTVT.